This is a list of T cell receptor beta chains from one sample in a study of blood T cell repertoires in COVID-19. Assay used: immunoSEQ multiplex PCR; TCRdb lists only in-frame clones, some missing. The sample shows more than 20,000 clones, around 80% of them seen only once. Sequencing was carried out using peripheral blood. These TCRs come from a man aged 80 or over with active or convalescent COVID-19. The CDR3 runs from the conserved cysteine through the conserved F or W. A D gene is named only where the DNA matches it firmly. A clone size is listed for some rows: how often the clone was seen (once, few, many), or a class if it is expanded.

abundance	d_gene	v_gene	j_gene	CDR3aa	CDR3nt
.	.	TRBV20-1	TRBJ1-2	CSARADRTYTF	TGCAGTGCCAGGGCTGACAGGACCTACACCTTC
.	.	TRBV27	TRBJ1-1	CASSSITTGKTEAFF	TGTGCCAGCAGTTCAATTACTACAGGGAAGACTGAAGCTTTCTTT
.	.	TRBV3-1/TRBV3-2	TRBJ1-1	CASSPRDKGYTEAFF	TGTGCCAGCAGCCCCCGGGACAAAGGCTACACTGAAGCTTTCTTT
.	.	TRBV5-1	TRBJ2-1	CASSFGIFSYNEQFF	TGCGCCAGCAGCTTCGGGATATTCTCCTACAATGAGCAGTTCTTC
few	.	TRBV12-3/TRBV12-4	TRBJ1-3	CASSSVLTIYF	TGTGCCAGCAGTTCGGTTCTGACCATATATTTT
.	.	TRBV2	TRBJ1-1	CASSEARHRPNTEAFF	TGTGCCAGCAGTGAAGCCCGGCACAGACCGAACACTGAAGCTTTCTTT
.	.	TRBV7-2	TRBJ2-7	CASSLFGDRGAALYEQYF	TGTGCCAGCAGCTTATTCGGGGATCGGGGAGCTGCCCTCTACGAGCAGTACTTC
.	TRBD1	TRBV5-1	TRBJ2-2	CASSLGQGVSGELFF	TGCGCCAGCAGCTTGGGCCAGGGGGTGTCCGGGGAGCTGTTTTTT
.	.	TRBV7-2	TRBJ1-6	CASSPDSGGSPLHF	TGTGCCAGCAGCCCCGACTCCGGGGGGTCACCCCTCCACTTT
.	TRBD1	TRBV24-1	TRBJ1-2	CATSDHGQGAGYGYTF	TGTGCCACCAGTGACCACGGACAGGGGGCAGGATATGGCTACACCTTC
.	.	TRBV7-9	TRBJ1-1	CASSLMTGNTEAFF	TGTGCCAGCAGCTTAATGACAGGTAACACTGAAGCTTTCTTT
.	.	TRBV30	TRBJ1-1	CAWSVLGREAFF	TGTGCCTGGAGTGTACTAGGGAGGGAAGCTTTCTTT
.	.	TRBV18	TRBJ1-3	CASSPPGGYGNTIYF	TGTGCCAGCTCACCACCAGGAGGGTACGGAAACACCATATATTTT
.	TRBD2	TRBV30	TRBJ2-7	CAWTDGGLAGAYEQYF	TGTGCCTGGACTGACGGGGGACTAGCAGGAGCCTACGAGCAGTACTTC
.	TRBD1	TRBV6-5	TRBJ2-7	CASRGQIYEQYF	TGTGCCAGCAGGGGACAGATCTACGAGCAGTACTTC
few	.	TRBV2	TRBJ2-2	CARSRATGELFF	TGTGCCAGAAGCAGGGCCACCGGGGAGCTGTTTTTT
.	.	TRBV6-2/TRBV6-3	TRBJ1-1	CASSKNQQGIQAEAFF	TGTGCCAGCAGTAAGAATCAACAGGGAATCCAAGCTGAAGCTTTCTTT
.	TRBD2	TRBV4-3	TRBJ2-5	CASSQHSGGARETQYF	TGCGCCAGCAGCCAACATAGCGGGGGGGCGAGGGAGACCCAGTACTTC
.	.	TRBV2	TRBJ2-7	CAMSPAGLSKEQYF	TGTGCCATGTCGCCGGCGGGATTGTCGAAGGAGCAGTACTTC
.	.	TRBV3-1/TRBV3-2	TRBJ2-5	CASSHVYQYF	TGTGCCAGCAGCCACGTGTACCAGTACTTC
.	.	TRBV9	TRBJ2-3	CASSDGIGISTDTQYF	TGTGCCAGCAGCGACGGGATTGGCATCAGCACAGATACGCAGTATTTT
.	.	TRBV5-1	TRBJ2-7	CASSLDVADTSEQYF	TGCGCCAGCAGCTTGGATGTGGCAGATACCTCCGAGCAGTACTTC
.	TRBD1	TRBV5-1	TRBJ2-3	CASSLVMGQGEDTQYF	TGCGCCAGCAGCTTGGTGATGGGACAGGGAGAAGATACGCAGTATTTT
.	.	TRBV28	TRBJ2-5	CASSLSGTLYQETQYF	TGTGCCAGCAGTTTATCCGGGACTTTGTACCAAGAGACCCAGTACTTC
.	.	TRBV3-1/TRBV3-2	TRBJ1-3	CASSRTQGFSGNTIYF	TGTGCCAGCAGCCGAACTCAGGGGTTCTCTGGAAACACCATATATTTT
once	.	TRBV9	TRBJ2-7	CASSPRRGSTPIYEQYF	TGTGCCAGCAGTCCTAGGCGGGGCTCCACACCTATCTACGAGCAGTACTTC
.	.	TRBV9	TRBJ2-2	CASSARGAGRLDTGELFF	TGTGCCAGCAGCGCACGCGGGGCAGGGCGGTTGGACACCGGGGAGCTGTTTTTT
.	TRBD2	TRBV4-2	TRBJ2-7	CASSQGRGDEQYF	TGTGCCAGCAGCCAAGGCCGGGGGGACGAGCAGTACTTC
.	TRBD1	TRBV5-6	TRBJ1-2	CASSPDRGRTYGYTF	TGTGCCAGCAGCCCCGACAGGGGACGCACCTATGGCTACACCTTC
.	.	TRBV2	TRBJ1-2	CASSELGVNYGYTF	TGTGCCAGCAGTGAGTTAGGGGTGAACTATGGCTACACCTTC
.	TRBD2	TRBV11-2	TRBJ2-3	CASSPMGSGGPTDTQYF	TGTGCCAGCAGCCCCATGGGTAGCGGGGGACCCACAGATACGCAGTATTTT
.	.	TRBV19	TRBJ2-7	CASSILAGPTYEQYF	TGTGCCAGTAGTATATTGGCGGGGCCAACCTACGAGCAGTACTTC
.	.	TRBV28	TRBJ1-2	CASSLPLPRYGYTF	TGTGCCAGCAGTTTACCTCTCCCCCGGTATGGCTACACCTTC
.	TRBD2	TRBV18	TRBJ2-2	CASSPRPIGGRSTGELFF	TGTGCCAGCTCACCACGGCCAATAGGCGGGAGAAGCACCGGGGAGCTGTTTTTT
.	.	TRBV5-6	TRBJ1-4	CASSLSGGLANEKLFF	TGTGCCAGCAGCTTGTCGGGGGGCCTTGCTAATGAAAAACTGTTTTTT
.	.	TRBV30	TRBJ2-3	CAWISSTDTQYF	TGTGCCTGGATTTCTAGCACAGATACGCAGTATTTT
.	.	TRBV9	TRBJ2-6	CASSPRAGYDSGANVLTF	TGTGCCAGCAGCCCACGGGCGGGGTACGACTCTGGGGCCAACGTCCTGACTTTC
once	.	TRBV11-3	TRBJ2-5	CASSLGPGTQYF	TGTGCCAGCAGCTTAGGGCCGGGGACCCAGTACTTC
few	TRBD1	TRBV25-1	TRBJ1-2	CASPGGRVDGYTF	TGTGCCAGCCCAGGGGGCAGGGTAGATGGCTACACCTTC
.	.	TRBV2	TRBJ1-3	CASQQSSSGNTIYF	TGTGCCAGTCAACAGAGCAGCTCTGGAAACACCATATATTTT